Below, 25 T cell receptor beta chains from the same sample are listed, as sequenced in a study of CD8+CD57+ T cells in acquired aplastic anemia. The template used for profiling TCR beta VDJ and CDR3 was genomic DNA. TCRdb ran MiXCR on the reads and lists one entry per CDR3 protein. The table records about 220,000 distinct CDR3 sequences, 34% of them present only once. Sequencing input: sorted CD4+, CD8+, or CD8+CD57+ T cells (not recorded which) from PBMCs. These receptors all stem from a human donor in good health, serving as a control.

The chain employs TRBV15 and TRBJ2-7; TRBD2 is a possible D gene (5 bases). Trimming shortened V by 3 bases and J by 0 bases, and 12 bases separated the two germline ends. There are 15 residues in the CDR3. Germline assignment: CDR1 LNHNV and CDR2 YYDKDF (reference sequence). The CDR3 loop reads CATSSRSGSSYEQYF. CDR3 DNA: TGTGCCACCAGCAGTAGGTCGGGGAGCTCCTACGAGCAGTACTTC.

There are many counts of this clonotype. CDR3 DNA sequence: TGCAGCGCCGTAGACAGGGAACTAGACACCATATATTTT. Protein sequence: CSAVDRELDTIYF. J is TRBJ1-3 and V is TRBV29-1, with 7 bases matching TRBD1. Germline V gene data show CDR1 as SQVTM and CDR2 as ANQGSEA. With V trimmed by 7 bases and J by 8 bases, 11 bases remained unmatched. The CDR3 length is 13 residues.

The count of this clonotype is one. This chain's CDR3 is CSVRMSAFF. The CDR3 DNA is TGCAGCGTTCGGATGTCAGCTTTCTTT. The rearrangement joins TRBV29-1 to TRBJ1-1; the D is unclear. CDR3 length: 9 residues. V shed 5 bases and J shed 10 bases, with 8 bases lying between them. The V gene's germline CDR1 is SQVTM and CDR2 ANQGSEA.

This clonotype was counted many times. The CDR3 DNA sequence: TGTGCCAGCAGCCAAGGGGGGACAGATACGCAGTATTTT. Its protein product is CASSQGGTDTQYF. J is TRBJ2-3 and V is TRBV3-1; D might be TRBD1 or TRBD2, each matching 5 bases. V shed 1 base and J shed 3 bases, with 5 bases lying between them. Germline V gene sequence: CDR1 LGHDT, CDR2 YNNKEL (reference sequence). The CDR3 runs to 13 residues.

Comments on this clonotype: A much larger clone sits a single nucleotide away, making a read error possible. The gene calls are TRBV11-2 and TRBJ2-7; TRBD1 matches at 9 bases. The CDR3 has 16 amino acids. With 3 bases clipped from V and 6 bases from J, the junction kept 12 bases outside the gene matches. Germline CDR1 SGHAT, CDR2 FQNNGV. The CDR3 DNA sequence: TGTGCCAGCAGCTTCAGGACAGGGGCCACCACCTGCGAGCAGTACTTC. It yields the protein CASSFRTGATTCEQYF. Drawing the rest from reference TRBV11-2 and TRBJ2-7, the complete variable domain is EAGVAQSPRYKIIEKRQSVAFWCNPISGHATLYWYQQILGQGPKLLIQFQNNGVVDDSQLPKDRFSAERLKGVDSTLKIQPAKLEDSAVYLCASSFRTGATTCEQYFGPGTRLTVT.

The rearrangement links TRBV2 to TRBJ2-7; 7 bases line up with TRBD1. Germline assignment: CDR1 SNHLY and CDR2 FYNNEI. Trimming cost V 2 bases and J 9 bases; bases outside gene matches: 1. The CDR3 covers 11 residues. The DNA for the CDR3 is TGTGCCAGCAGTGAACGGGACAGGCAGTACTTC. This codes for CASSERDRQYF.

This clonotype was detected ten times or more. This chain links TRBV2 with TRBJ1-1, with D maybe TRBD1 (5 bases). Trimming took 7 bases from V and 3 from J, leaving 9 bases between them. Germline CDR1 SNHLY, CDR2 FYNNEI. The CDR3 has 12 amino acids. CDR3 sequence: CASIDSYTEAFF. The CDR3, as DNA: TGTGCCAGCATCGACAGTTACACTGAAGCTTTCTTT.

This clonotype was seen repeatedly, ten times or more. V is TRBV7-3 and J is TRBJ2-7; TRBD2 aligns across 9 bases. The CDR3 runs to 15 residues. Germline values: CDR1 SGHTA, CDR2 FQGTGA. The trim removed 2 bases at V and 3 bases at J, leaving 5 bases unmatched. The CDR3 DNA sequence: TGTGCCAGCAGCTTATCAGCGGGAGGATACTACGAGCAGTACTTC. Protein product: CASSLSAGGYYEQYF.

This clonotype was recorded at least ten times. V gene TRBV6-5 combines with J gene TRBJ1-6; D is unclear. The V gene lost 2 bases and the J gene lost 4 bases, with 6 bases spanning the gap. CDR3 size: 14 residues. Germline CDR1 reads MNHEY; CDR2 reads SVGAGI. For the CDR3, the DNA is TGTGCCAGCAGTTACGTAACGTATAATTCACCCCTCCACTTT. Encoded protein: CASSYVTYNSPLHF.

A single count supports this clonotype. The chain uses TRBV11-2 and TRBJ2-7, with 7 nucleotides matching TRBD2. The CDR3 contains 18 residues. The V segment lost 1 base and the J segment 3 bases; nucleotides outside the gene matches: 15. The germline V gene has CDR1 SGHAT and CDR2 FQNNGV. CDR3 in amino acids: CASSLGPTLADLVYEQYF. In nucleotides, the CDR3 is TGTGCCAGCAGCTTAGGCCCCACTCTAGCGGACCTAGTCTACGAGCAGTACTTC.

The table lists this clonotype with many counts. V is TRBV7-9 and J is TRBJ2-1; 14 bases are a match to TRBD2. Trimming took 5 bases from V and 16 from J; bases not matched to a gene: 7. CDR3 length: 13 amino acids. In germline, CDR1 is SEHNR, CDR2 FQNEAQ (reference sequence). The CDR3, as DNA: TGTGCCAGCAGCCTCCGGACTAGCGGGGGGTACTTCTTC. Translated: CASSLRTSGGYFF.

On this clonotype itself: A much larger clone differs by one base, so this may be a read error. The chain uses TRBV6-1 and TRBJ1-2; 7 positions agree with TRBD1. This CDR3 contains 12 residues. Looked up from germline, CDR1 is MNHNS and CDR2 is SASEGT. The DNA for the CDR3 is TGTGCCAGCGGTGACAGGGAATCTGGCTACACCTTC. It is translated as CASGDRESGYTF.

This rearrangement joins TRBV2 to TRBJ2-7; D is ambiguous. This CDR3 has 16 amino acids. V was trimmed by 4 bases and J by 0 bases, leaving 16 bases between them. Germline loops: CDR1 SNHLY, CDR2 FYNNEI. CDR3 sequence: CASSGDGTAHSYEQYF. In DNA form, the CDR3 reads TGTGCCAGCAGTGGAGATGGCACGGCACACTCCTACGAGCAGTACTTC.

Details on this clonotype: A much bigger clone sits one base away, suggesting this may be a read error. V gene TRBV2 combines with J gene TRBJ1-6; 8 bases are a match to TRBD1. The CDR3 sequence is 14 residues long. Trimming cost V 6 bases and J 8 bases; bases outside gene matches: 6. CDR1 SNHLY and CDR2 FYNNEI come from the germline V gene. DNA for the CDR3: TGTGCCAGCAGCTCTGCAGGGGGCGATTCACCCCTCCACTTT. Translated: CASSSAGGDSPLHF. Variable domain in full (rest from reference TRBV2 and TRBJ1-6): EPEVTQTPSHQVTQMGQEVILRCVPISNHLYFYWYRQILGQKVEFLVSFYNNEISEKSEIFDDQFSVERPDGSNFTLKIRSTKLEDSAMYFCASSSAGGDSPLHFGNGTRLTVT.

This clonotype showed up many times. The chain links TRBV19 to TRBJ1-5, with 7 bases identical to TRBD1. The CDR3 has 17 residues. From germline, CDR1 is LNHDA and CDR2 SQIVND (reference sequence). Trimming at V came to 5 bases and at J to 1 base, leaving 11 bases not matched to a gene. The CDR3 nucleotides read TGTGCCAGTAGTCGCCGCCCAGGGGGAAACAGCAATCAGCCCCAGCATTTT. Encoded protein: CASSRRPGGNSNQPQHF.

This clonotype appeared many times. This chain connects TRBV5-5 to TRBJ2-3, with TRBD2 identical over 10 bases. V trimming: 1 base; J trimming: 4 bases; junction bases outside the gene matches: 0. This CDR3 region has 14 residues. CDR1 and CDR2 (germline): SGHKS, YYEKEE (reference sequence). Here the CDR3 DNA reads TGTGCCAGCAGCTTGCTAGCGGGGGCAGATACGCAGTATTTT. Protein product: CASSLLAGADTQYF.

There are many counts of this clonotype. The chain combines TRBV29-1 with TRBJ1-2; 8 bases are shared with TRBD1. V dropped 4 bases and J dropped 7; count of bases not matched to a gene: 14. This CDR3 spans 15 amino acids. Germline V gene lookup returns CDR1 SQVTM and CDR2 ANQGSEA. The CDR3 coding sequence is TGCAGCGTTGCCCCGTCAGGGGGCGTCGGCGTTGGCTACACCTTC. Its translation is CSVAPSGGVGVGYTF.

This clonotype was counted ten times or more. This rearrangement joins TRBV20-1 to TRBJ2-7, with a tentative D call TRBD2 (6 bases). CDR3 length equals 14 residues. Trimming left V 0 bases short and J 4 bases short, with 13 bases between. Looked up from germline, CDR1 is DFQATT and CDR2 is SNEGSKA (reference sequence). CDR3 loop: CSARDGTADYEQYF. The CDR3, as DNA: TGCAGTGCTAGAGACGGGACTGCAGATTACGAGCAGTACTTC.

This clonotype was seen at least ten times. CDR3 sequence (DNA): TGCAGTGCTAGTATACGCGGGAGGGTAGATGAGCAGTTCTTC. Translation gives CSASIRGRVDEQFF. This chain uses TRBV20-1 with TRBJ2-1; 9 bases are a match to TRBD2. The trim removed 3 bases at V and 8 bases at J, leaving 8 bases unmatched. Germline V gives CDR1 DFQATT, CDR2 SNEGSKA (reference sequence). This CDR3 contains 14 residues.

This clonotype was recorded at least ten times. The chain joins TRBV20-1 to TRBJ2-3; 7 positions match TRBD1. The germline V gene encodes CDR1 DFQATT and CDR2 SNEGSKA (reference sequence). After removal of 7 bases from V and 0 bases from J, the junction contained 1 base not matched to a gene. This CDR3 region has 12 residues. The CDR3 DNA reads as TGCAGTGTGACAGGGAGCACAGATACGCAGTATTTT. It translates to CSVTGSTDTQYF.

This clonotype occurred many times. The rearrangement uses TRBV29-1 and TRBJ1-1; a weak D match, TRBD1 (6 bases). V was clipped by 4 bases and J by 4 bases, with 22 bases between them. The germline CDR1 and CDR2 sequences are SQVTM and ANQGSEA. The CDR3 consists of 16 residues. The CDR3 bases are TGCAGCGTTGTAACGGGGGCCACGCCGCTAGGCACTGAAGCTTTCTTT. It encodes CSVVTGATPLGTEAFF. Filled out from reference TRBV29-1 and TRBJ1-1, the complete variable domain reads SAVISQKPSRDICQRGTSLTIQCQVDSQVTMMFWYRQQPGQSLTLIATANQGSEATYESGFVIDKFPISRPNLTFSTLTVSNMSPEDSSIYLCSVVTGATPLGTEAFFGQGTRLTVV.

This clonotype occurred many times. The chain combines TRBV19 with TRBJ2-6; D is perhaps TRBD1 (5 bases). Germline loops: CDR1 LNHDA, CDR2 SQIVND (reference sequence). V was trimmed by 3 bases and J by 4 bases, leaving 7 bases between them. CDR3 length equals 14 residues. The CDR3 spells CASSINRGANVLTF. The CDR3 region has the DNA TGTGCCAGTAGTATTAACAGGGGGGCCAACGTCCTGACTTTC. The full variable domain, completed using reference TRBV19 and TRBJ2-6, is DGGITQSPKYLFRKEGQNVTLSCEQNLNHDAMYWYRQDPGQGLRLIYYSQIVNDFQKGDIAEGYSVSREKKESFPLTVTSAQKNPTAFYLCASSINRGANVLTFGAGSRLTVL.

About this clonotype: Compared with germline, one end of the junction differs, possibly owing to a read error. This chain uses TRBV19 with TRBJ2-7, with TRBD2 as a possible D gene (6 bases). The V gene's germline CDR1 is LNHDA and CDR2 SQIVND (reference sequence). The CDR3 is made up of 16 amino acids. DNA for the CDR3: TGCGCCAGTAGTATAGACGGACAAGCGGGCGATTACGAGCAGTACTTC. Translating it yields CASSIDGQAGDYEQYF.

This clonotype was counted at least ten times. CDR3 sequence: CSATSIRGYTDTQYF. Here the CDR3 DNA reads TGCAGTGCTACCTCTATACGGGGATACACAGATACGCAGTATTTT. This chain links TRBV20-1 with TRBJ2-3; TRBD2 might be the D (5 bases). The CDR3 has 15 amino acids. CDR1 and CDR2 from the germline V gene are DFQATT and SNEGSKA (reference sequence). The V and J ends lost 4 bases and 2 bases respectively, with 16 bases between them.

This chain joins TRBV29-1 and TRBJ1-5; 8 bases map to TRBD1. The CDR3 loop spans 13 amino acids. Trimming at V came to 6 bases and at J to 4 bases, leaving 5 bases not matched to a gene. CDR1 is SQVTM and CDR2 is ANQGSEA in the germline V gene. The CDR3, as DNA: TGCAGCGTACGGACAGGGCTAAATCAGCCCCAGCATTTT. Translating it yields CSVRTGLNQPQHF. The variable domain in full, with the rest retrieved from reference TRBV29-1 and TRBJ1-5, is SAVISQKPSRDICQRGTSLTIQCQVDSQVTMMFWYRQQPGQSLTLIATANQGSEATYESGFVIDKFPISRPNLTFSTLTVSNMSPEDSSIYLCSVRTGLNQPQHFGDGTRLSIL.